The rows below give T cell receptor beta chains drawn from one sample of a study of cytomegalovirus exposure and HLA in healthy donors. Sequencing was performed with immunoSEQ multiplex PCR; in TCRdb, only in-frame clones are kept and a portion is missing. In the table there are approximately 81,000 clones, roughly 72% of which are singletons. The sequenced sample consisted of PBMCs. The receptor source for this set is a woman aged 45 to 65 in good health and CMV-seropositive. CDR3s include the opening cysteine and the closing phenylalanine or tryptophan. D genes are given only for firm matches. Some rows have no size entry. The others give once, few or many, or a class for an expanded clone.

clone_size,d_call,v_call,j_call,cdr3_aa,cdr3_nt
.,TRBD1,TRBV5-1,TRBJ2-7,CASSSPGQGYEQYF,TGCGCCAGCAGCTCCCCCGGACAGGGTTACGAGCAGTACTTC
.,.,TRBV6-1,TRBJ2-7,CASSATAGYEQYF,TGTGCCAGCAGTGCTACGGCGGGCTACGAGCAGTACTTC
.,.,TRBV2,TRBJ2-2,CASRINTGELFF,TGTGCCAGCCGTATCAACACCGGGGAGCTGTTTTTT
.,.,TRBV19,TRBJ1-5,CASSMGRVEPQHF,TGTGCCAGTAGTATGGGGAGAGTGGAGCCCCAGCATTTT
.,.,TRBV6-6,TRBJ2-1,CAIWGQMAEQFF,TGTGCCATTTGGGGCCAGATGGCTGAGCAGTTCTTC
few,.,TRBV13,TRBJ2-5,CASSSRKRETQYF,TGTGCCAGCAGCTCCCGGAAGCGAGAGACCCAGTACTTC
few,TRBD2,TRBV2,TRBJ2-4,CASIPTSGAKNIQYF,TGTGCCAGCATTCCGACTAGCGGGGCTAAAAACATTCAGTACTTC
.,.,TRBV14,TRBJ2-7,CASSQFPLGEQYF,TGTGCCAGCAGCCAATTCCCTCTAGGCGAGCAGTACTTC
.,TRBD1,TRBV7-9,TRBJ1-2,CASSSGQGNYGYTF,TGTGCCAGCAGCTCCGGACAGGGTAACTATGGCTACACCTTC
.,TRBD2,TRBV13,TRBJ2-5,CASSPGLAGQETQYF,TGTGCCAGCAGCCCGGGACTAGCGGGGCAAGAGACCCAGTACTTC
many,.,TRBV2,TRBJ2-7,CASSDSFVRSYEQYF,TGTGCCAGCAGTGATTCATTTGTCAGGTCCTACGAGCAGTACTTC
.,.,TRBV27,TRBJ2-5,CASSLIGRGETQYF,TGTGCCAGCAGTTTAATAGGAAGGGGAGAGACCCAGTACTTC
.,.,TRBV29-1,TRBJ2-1,CSVEGPNEQFF,TGCAGCGTTGAGGGCCCCAATGAGCAGTTCTTC
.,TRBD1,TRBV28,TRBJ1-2,CASSSPYGTVYGYTF,TGTGCCAGCAGTTCCCCTTACGGGACAGTCTATGGCTACACCTTC
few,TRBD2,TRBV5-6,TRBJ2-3,CASSLAAGKVDTQYF,TGTGCCAGCAGCTTGGCAGCGGGAAAGGTAGATACGCAGTATTTT
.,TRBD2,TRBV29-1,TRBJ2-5,CSVASGQYF,TGCAGCGTTGCTAGCGGCCAGTACTTC
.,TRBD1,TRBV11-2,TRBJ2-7,CASSLGQAKSYEQYF,TGTGCCAGCAGCCTGGGACAGGCGAAGAGCTACGAGCAGTACTTC
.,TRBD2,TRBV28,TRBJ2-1,CALRETSGKGEQFF,TGTGCCTTACGGGAGACTAGCGGGAAAGGTGAGCAGTTCTTC
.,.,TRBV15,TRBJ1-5,CATSRDRAGNQPQHF,TGTGCCACCAGCAGAGACAGGGCAGGGAATCAGCCCCAGCATTTT
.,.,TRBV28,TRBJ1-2,CASTKPETNYGYTF,TGTGCCAGCACCAAGCCCGAGACTAACTATGGCTACACCTTC
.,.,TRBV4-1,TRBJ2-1,CASSQDRVGSYNEQFF,TGCGCCAGCAGCCAAGATCGGGTTGGGTCCTACAATGAGCAGTTCTTC
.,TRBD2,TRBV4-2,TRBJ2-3,CASSQEGAGFTDTQYF,TGTGCCAGCAGCCAAGAAGGAGCGGGGTTCACAGATACGCAGTATTTT
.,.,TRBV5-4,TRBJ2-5,CALGRETQYF,TGTGCCCTAGGTCGGGAGACCCAGTACTTC
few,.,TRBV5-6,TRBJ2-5,CASSPTGQETQYF,TGTGCCAGCAGCCCGACAGGTCAAGAGACCCAGTACTTC